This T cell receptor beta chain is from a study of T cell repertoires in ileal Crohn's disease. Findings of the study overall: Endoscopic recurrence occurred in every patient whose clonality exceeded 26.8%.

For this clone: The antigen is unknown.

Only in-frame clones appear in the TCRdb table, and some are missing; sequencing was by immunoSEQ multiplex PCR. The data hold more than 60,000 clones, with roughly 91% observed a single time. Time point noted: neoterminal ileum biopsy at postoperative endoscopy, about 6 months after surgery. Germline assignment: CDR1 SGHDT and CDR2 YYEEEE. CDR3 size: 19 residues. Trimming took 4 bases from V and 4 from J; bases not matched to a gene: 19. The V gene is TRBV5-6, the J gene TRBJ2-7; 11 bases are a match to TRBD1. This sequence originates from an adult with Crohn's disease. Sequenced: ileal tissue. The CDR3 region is CASSPSRDRGTGPPYEQYF. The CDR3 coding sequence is TGTGCCAGCAGCCCGTCCCGGGACAGGGGGACCGGACCTCCATACGAGCAGTACTTC.